The following is a T cell receptor beta chain sequence with its context. Germline lookup yields CDR1 SGHVS and CDR2 FNYEAQ. The CDR3 extends over 13 amino acids. The germline V and J ends were trimmed by 5 bases and 2 bases, with 8 bases remaining between them. PCR was performed using 60 Vbeta and 13 Jbeta primers. Clones were sequenced by immunoSEQ multiplex PCR, and TCRdb holds only the in-frame ones, with some missing. The sample lists 140,000 to 150,000 clones, about 80% occurring once. The sample is drawn from a study of cytomegalovirus exposure and HLA in healthy donors. Unrecorded immune exposures were likely, despite nominal health at sampling.

Sample: PBMCs. The chain carries TRBV7-6 and TRBJ2-3, with D perhaps TRBD1 (5 bases). This TCR was recovered from a man aged 35 to 55 in good health and CMV-seronegative. The CDR3 loop is CASSPRATDTQYF. The CDR3 nucleotides are TGTGCCAGCAGCCCCAGGGCCACAGATACGCAGTATTTT.